The 2 T cell receptor beta chains presented below share a single source sample, sequenced in a study of CD8+CD57+ T cells in acquired aplastic anemia. Genomic DNA acted as the template from which TCR beta VDJ combination and CDR3 sequence profiling were carried out. Using its own MiXCR run on the reads, TCRdb lists one record per CDR3 protein. The repertoire holds about 190,000 distinct CDR3 sequences, with roughly half as singletons. The sample consisted of sorted CD4+, CD8+, or CD8+CD57+ T cells (not recorded which) from PBMCs. These receptors all come from a human donor in good health, serving as a control.

In its sample, this clonotype was seen a few times. The V call is TRBV20-1, the J call TRBJ2-1; TRBD2 aligns across 8 bases. The trim removed 0 bases at V and 9 bases at J, leaving 22 bases unmatched. Germline values: CDR1 DFQATT, CDR2 SNEGSKA (reference sequence). The CDR3 is 19 residues long. CDR3 coding DNA: TGCAGTGCTAGAGATCCTGGACCCGGGGGGGGGGGCCTGAGGGGTGAGCAGTTCTTC. Its translation: CSARDPGPGGGGLRGEQFF.

In this sample, this clonotype turned up a few times. V usage is TRBV28 and J usage is TRBJ2-5, with 11 bases that match TRBD1. Germline CDR1 is MDHEN and CDR2 is SYDVKM. Trimming removed 7 bases from V and 3 bases from J; junction bases left unmatched: 13. This CDR3 is built from 17 residues. CDR3 sequence: CASTSGQGATNEETQYF. For the CDR3, the DNA is TGTGCCAGCACGTCAGGACAGGGGGCAACAAACGAAGAGACCCAGTACTTC. Complete variable domain (other parts from reference TRBV28 and TRBJ2-5): DVKVTQSSRYLVKRTGEKVFLECVQDMDHENMFWYRQDPGLGLRLIYFSYDVKMKEKGDIPEGYSVSREKKERFSLILESASTNQTSMYLCASTSGQGATNEETQYFGPGTRLLVL.